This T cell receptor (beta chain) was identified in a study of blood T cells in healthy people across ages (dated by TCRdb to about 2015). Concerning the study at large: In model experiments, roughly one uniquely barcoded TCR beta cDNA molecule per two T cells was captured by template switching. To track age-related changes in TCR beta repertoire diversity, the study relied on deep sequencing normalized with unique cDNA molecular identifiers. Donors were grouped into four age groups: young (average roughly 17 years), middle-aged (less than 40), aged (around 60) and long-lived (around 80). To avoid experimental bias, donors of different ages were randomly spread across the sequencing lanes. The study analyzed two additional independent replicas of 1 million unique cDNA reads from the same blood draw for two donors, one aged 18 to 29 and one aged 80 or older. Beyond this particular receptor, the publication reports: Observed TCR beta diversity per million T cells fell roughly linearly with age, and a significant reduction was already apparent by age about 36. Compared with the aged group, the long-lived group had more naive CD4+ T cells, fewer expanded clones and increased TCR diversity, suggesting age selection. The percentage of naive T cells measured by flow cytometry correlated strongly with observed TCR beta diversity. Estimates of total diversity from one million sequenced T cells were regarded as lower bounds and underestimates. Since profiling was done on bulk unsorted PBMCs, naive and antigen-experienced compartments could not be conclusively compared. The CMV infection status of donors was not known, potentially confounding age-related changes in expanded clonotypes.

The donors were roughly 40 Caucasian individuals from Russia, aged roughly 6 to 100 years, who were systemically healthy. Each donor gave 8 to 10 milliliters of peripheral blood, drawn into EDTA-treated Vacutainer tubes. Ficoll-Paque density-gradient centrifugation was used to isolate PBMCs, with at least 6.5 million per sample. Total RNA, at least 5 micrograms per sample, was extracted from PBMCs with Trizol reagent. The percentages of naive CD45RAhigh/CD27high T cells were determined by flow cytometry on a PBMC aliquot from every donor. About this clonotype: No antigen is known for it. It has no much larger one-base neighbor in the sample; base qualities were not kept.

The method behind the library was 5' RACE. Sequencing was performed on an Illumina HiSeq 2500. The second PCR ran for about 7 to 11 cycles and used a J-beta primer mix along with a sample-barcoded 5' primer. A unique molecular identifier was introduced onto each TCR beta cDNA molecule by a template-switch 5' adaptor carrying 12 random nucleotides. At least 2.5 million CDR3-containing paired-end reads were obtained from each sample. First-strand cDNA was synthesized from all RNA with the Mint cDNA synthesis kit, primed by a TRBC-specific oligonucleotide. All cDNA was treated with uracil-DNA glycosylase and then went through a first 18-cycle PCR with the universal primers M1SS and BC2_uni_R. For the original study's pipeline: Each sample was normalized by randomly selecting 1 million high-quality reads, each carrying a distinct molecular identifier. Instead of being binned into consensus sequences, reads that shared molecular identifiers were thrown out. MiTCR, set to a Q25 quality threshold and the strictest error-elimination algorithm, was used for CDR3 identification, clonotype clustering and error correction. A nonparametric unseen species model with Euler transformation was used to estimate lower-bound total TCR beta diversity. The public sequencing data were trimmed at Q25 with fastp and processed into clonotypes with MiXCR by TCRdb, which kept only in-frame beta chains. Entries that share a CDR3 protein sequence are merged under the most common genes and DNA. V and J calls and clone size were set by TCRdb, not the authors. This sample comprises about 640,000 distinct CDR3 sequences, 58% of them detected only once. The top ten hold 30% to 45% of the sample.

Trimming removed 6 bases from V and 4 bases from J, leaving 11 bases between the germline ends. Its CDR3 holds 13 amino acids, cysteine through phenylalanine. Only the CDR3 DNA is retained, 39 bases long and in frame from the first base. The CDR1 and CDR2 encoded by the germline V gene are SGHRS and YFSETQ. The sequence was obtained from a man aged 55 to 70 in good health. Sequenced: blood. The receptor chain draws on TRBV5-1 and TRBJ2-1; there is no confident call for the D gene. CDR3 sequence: CASTDPSYNEQFF. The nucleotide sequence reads TGCGCCAGCACTGACCCCTCTTACAATGAGCAGTTCTTC.